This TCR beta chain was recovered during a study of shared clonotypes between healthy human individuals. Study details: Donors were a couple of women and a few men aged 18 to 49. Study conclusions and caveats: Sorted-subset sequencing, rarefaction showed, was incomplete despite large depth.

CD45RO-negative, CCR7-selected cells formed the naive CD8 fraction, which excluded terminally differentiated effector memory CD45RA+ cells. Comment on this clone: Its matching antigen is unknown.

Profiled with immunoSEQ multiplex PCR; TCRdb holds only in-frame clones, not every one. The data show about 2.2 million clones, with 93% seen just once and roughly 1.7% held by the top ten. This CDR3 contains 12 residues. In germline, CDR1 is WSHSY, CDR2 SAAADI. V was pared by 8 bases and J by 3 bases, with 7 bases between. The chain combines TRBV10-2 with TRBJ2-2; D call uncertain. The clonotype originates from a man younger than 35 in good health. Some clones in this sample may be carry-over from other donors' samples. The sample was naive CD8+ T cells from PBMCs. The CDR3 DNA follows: TGCGCCAGCCTCCGGGACACCGGGGAGCTGTTTTTT. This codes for CASLRDTGELFF.